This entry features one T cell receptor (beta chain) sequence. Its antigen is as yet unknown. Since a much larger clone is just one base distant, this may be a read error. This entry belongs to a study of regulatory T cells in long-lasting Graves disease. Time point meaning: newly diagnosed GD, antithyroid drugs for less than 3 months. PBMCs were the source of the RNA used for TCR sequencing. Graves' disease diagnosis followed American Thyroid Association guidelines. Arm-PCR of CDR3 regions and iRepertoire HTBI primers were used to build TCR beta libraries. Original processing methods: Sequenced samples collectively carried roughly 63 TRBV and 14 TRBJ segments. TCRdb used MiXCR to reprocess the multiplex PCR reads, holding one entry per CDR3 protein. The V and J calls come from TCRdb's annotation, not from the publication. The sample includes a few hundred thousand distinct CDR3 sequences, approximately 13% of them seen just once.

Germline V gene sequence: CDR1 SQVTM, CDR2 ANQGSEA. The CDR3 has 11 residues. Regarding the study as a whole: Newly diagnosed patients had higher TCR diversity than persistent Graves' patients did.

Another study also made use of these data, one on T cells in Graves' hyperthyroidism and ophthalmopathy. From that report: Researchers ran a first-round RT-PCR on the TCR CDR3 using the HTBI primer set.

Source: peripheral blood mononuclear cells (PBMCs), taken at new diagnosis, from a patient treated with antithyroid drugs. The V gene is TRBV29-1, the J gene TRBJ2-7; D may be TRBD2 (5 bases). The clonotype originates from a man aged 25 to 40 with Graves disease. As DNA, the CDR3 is TGCAGCGTTGAGTTTTCTGGGGAGCAGAACTTC. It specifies CSVEFSGEQNF.